This T cell receptor (beta chain) was sequenced in a study of OX40 agonist ivuxolimab in advanced cancers. The wider study: The study reported partial responses in three patients: one hepatocellular carcinoma, two cutaneous melanoma.

V lost 1 base and J lost 0, with 13 bases in between. The CDR3 has 18 amino acids. Per germline, CDR1 MNHEY and CDR2 SMNVEV (reference sequence). The table came from immunoSEQ multiplex PCR; TCRdb's copy has only in-frame clones and leaves some out. The table records over 55,000 clones, roughly nine tenths of them present only once. Study-level findings and limits: Certain nonresponding patients likewise had low normalized T-cell clonal expansion.

With respect to this clone: Its antigen is undetermined.

This chain uses TRBV27 with TRBJ2-6, with unresolved D. This sample comprised CD4+ or CD8+ T cells sorted from blood, obtained in a trial of the OX40 agonist ivuxolimab. The clonotype was recovered from an adult with an advanced solid tumor such as melanoma, head and neck, liver or kidney cancer. The CDR3 loop is CASSLFPGAYSGANVLTF. DNA for the CDR3: TGTGCCAGCAGTTTATTCCCCGGAGCCTACTCTGGGGCCAACGTCCTGACTTTC.